This passage covers 14 T cell receptor beta chains from one sample sequenced in a study of OX40 agonist ivuxolimab in advanced cancers. The protocol was immunoSEQ multiplex PCR, while the TCRdb copy is restricted to in-frame clones and leaves out a portion. The sample contains 50,000 to 85,000 clones, 75% to 90% of which appear only once. This specimen was CD4+ or CD8+ T cells sorted from blood, taken in a trial of the OX40 agonist ivuxolimab. These receptors were obtained from an adult with an advanced solid tumor such as melanoma, head and neck, liver or kidney cancer.

The chain combines TRBV7-9 with TRBJ2-3; perhaps TRBD1 as D (6 bases). CDR3 size: 17 residues. Trimming took off 4 bases at V and 6 bases at J, with 23 bases between the two ends. Germline CDR1 is SEHNR and CDR2 is FQNEAQ (reference sequence). The CDR3: CASSSNYPGQKDDTQYF. For the CDR3, the DNA is TGTGCCAGCAGCTCTAACTATCCGGGACAAAAGGATGATACGCAGTATTTT.

This clone was found once. V gene TRBV11-2 combines with J gene TRBJ2-1, with a tentative D call TRBD2 (6 bases). Trimming removed 3 bases at V and 6 bases at J, with 9 bases between. CDR3 length: 13 residues. Germline V lookup: CDR1 SGHAT, CDR2 FQNNGV. In DNA form, the CDR3 reads TGTGCCAGCAGCTTTGGGGGGATCAATGAGCAGTTCTTC. Protein product: CASSFGGINEQFF.

This CDR3 reads CASSLMGNSYTQYF. The CDR3 DNA follows: TGTGCCAGCAGCTTGATGGGGAATTCGTATACGCAGTATTTT. V gene TRBV28 combines with J gene TRBJ2-3, with unresolved D. Trimming removed 6 bases at V and 7 bases at J, with 17 bases between. This CDR3 spans 14 amino acids. The germline V gene has CDR1 MDHEN and CDR2 SYDVKM.

The chain links TRBV21-1 to TRBJ2-7; the table's D call, TRBD1, was not checked against the DNA. TRBV21-1 corresponds to a pseudogene. The CDR3 has 17 amino acids. The CDR3 sequence is CASSNWPGESKSYEQYF. The DNA of the CDR3 is TGTGCCAGCAGCAATTGGCCAGGCGAATCCAAGTCCTACGAGCAGTACTTC.

The rearrangement links TRBV27 to TRBJ1-3, with no clear D. Germline V lookup: CDR1 MNHEY, CDR2 SMNVEV (reference sequence). This CDR3 has 16 amino acids. V was pared by 0 bases and J by 1 base, with 10 bases between. CDR3 DNA: TGTGCCAGCAGTTTATCCCCAGGTTTATCTGGAAACACCATATATTTT. Amino acids: CASSLSPGLSGNTIYF.

This clone was recorded once. The genes are TRBV5-4 and TRBJ1-1; D possibly corresponds to TRBD1 (5 bases). The V gene's germline CDR1 is SGHNT and CDR2 YYREEE (reference sequence). The CDR3 runs to 15 residues. The germline V and J ends were trimmed by 2 bases and 8 bases, with 19 bases remaining between them. The CDR3 here is CASSFSGGKSLEAFF. CDR3 sequence (DNA): TGTGCCAGCAGCTTTTCCGGGGGGAAAAGTTTAGAAGCTTTCTTT.

The V call is TRBV30, the J call TRBJ2-1; possibly TRBD1 or TRBD2 for D (5 bases each). The germline CDR1 and CDR2 sequences are GTSNPN and SVGIG (reference sequence). This CDR3 is 13 amino acids long. Trimming cost V 2 bases and J 7 bases, with 12 bases left between them. DNA for the CDR3: TGTGCCTGGAGTCGGGACCAGGATAATGAGCAGTTCTTC. Protein: CAWSRDQDNEQFF.

The rearrangement links TRBV28 to TRBJ1-2; D might be TRBD1 (6 bases). Germline values: CDR1 MDHEN, CDR2 SYDVKM. Trimming stripped 5 bases from V and 2 bases from J, with 21 bases between. The CDR3 spans 17 residues. DNA of the CDR3: TGTGCCAGCAGTGGCCTAGGTTACCGGACAGCCAACTATGGCTACACCTTC. Translating gives CASSGLGYRTANYGYTF.

The gene calls are TRBV5-6 and TRBJ1-4, with TRBD1 as a possible D gene (6 bases). Germline V lookup: CDR1 SGHDT, CDR2 YYEEEE. V shed 4 bases and J shed 6 bases, with 16 bases lying between them. The CDR3 spans 15 residues. The chain's CDR3 is CASSRHRVGDEKLFF. The CDR3 DNA reads as TGTGCCAGCAGCCGGCACAGGGTTGGAGATGAAAAACTGTTTTTT.

The chain employs TRBV20-1 and TRBJ1-2; unclear D gene. Between the trimmed V and J ends, which lost 0 bases and 13 bases, there was a span of 12 bases. This CDR3 has 11 residues. CDR1 DFQATT and CDR2 SNEGSKA come from the germline V gene (reference sequence). Written as DNA, the CDR3 is TGCAGTGCTAGAGATAGATACGGGAGCACCTTC. It yields the protein CSARDRYGSTF.

J is TRBJ2-1 and V is TRBV11-2; D is possibly TRBD1 (5 bases). V was pared by 5 bases and J by 0 bases, with 14 bases between. CDR1 and CDR2 (germline): SGHAT, FQNNGV. The CDR3 extends over 16 amino acids. The CDR3 reads CASSPRQQPSYNEQFF. DNA of the CDR3: TGTGCCAGCAGCCCGAGACAGCAACCCTCCTACAATGAGCAGTTCTTC.

V gene TRBV7-8 combines with J gene TRBJ2-7; 8 nucleotides line up with TRBD2. Unmatched junction bases numbered 3, after V lost 7 bases and J lost 7 bases. The germline V gene has CDR1 SGHVS and CDR2 FQNEAQ. This CDR3 has 11 residues. Here the CDR3 reads CASTPGGEQYF. Written as DNA, the CDR3 is TGTGCCAGCACCCCGGGGGGGGAGCAGTACTTC.

This rearrangement joins TRBV7-9 to TRBJ1-5; D is ambiguous. Germline V lookup: CDR1 SEHNR, CDR2 FQNEAQ (reference sequence). Deletions cut 2 bases from V and 4 bases from J, with 6 bases between. The length of the CDR3 is 13 residues. CDR3 sequence: CASSLPGNQPQHF. The CDR3 bases are TGTGCCAGCAGCTTACCGGGGAATCAGCCCCAGCATTTT.

The chain is built from TRBV27 and TRBJ2-5, with TRBD1 matching 7 bases. This CDR3 comprises 14 residues. J was trimmed by 4 bases and V by 4 bases; bases with no gene match: 6. Germline CDR1 and CDR2: MNHEY and SMNVEV (reference sequence). The CDR3 bases are TGTGCCAGCAGTTCCCGGGACAGCGGAGAGACCCAGTACTTC. Translating it yields CASSSRDSGETQYF.